A selection of T cell receptor beta chains follows, all from one sample in a study of cytomegalovirus exposure and HLA in healthy donors. The data were produced by immunoSEQ multiplex PCR, yet TCRdb's version contains in-frame clones alone and is incomplete. The sample carries nearly 110,000 clones, approximately 80% recorded once. The sample consisted of PBMCs. The receptors shown here come from a man aged 50 or older in good health and CMV-seronegative. The CDR3 runs from the conserved cysteine through the conserved F or W. A D gene is named only where the DNA matches it firmly. Size is stated for part of the rows, as once, few or many counts, or as a class when the clone is expanded.

J,D,size,V,CDR3,DNA
TRBJ1-1,NA,NA,TRBV25-1,CASSDTTKNLEAFF,TGTGCCAGCAGTGATACAACGAAAAACCTTGAAGCTTTCTTT
TRBJ1-5,NA,NA,TRBV6-1,CASSESGWNQPQHF,TGTGCCAGCAGTGAAAGCGGGTGGAATCAGCCCCAGCATTTT
TRBJ2-4,NA,NA,TRBV9,CASSVGAENIQYF,TGTGCCAGCAGCGTAGGAGCGGAGAACATTCAGTACTTC
TRBJ1-2,NA,NA,TRBV19,CASSMGHTANYGYTF,TGTGCCAGTAGTATGGGACATACCGCTAACTATGGCTACACCTTC
TRBJ1-2,NA,NA,TRBV10-3,CAIRGAGNGYTF,TGTGCCATCAGAGGGGCAGGAAATGGCTACACCTTC
TRBJ2-3,NA,few,TRBV7-9,CAILGGGTDTQYF,TGTGCCATTCTAGGCGGTGGCACAGATACGCAGTATTTT
TRBJ2-5,TRBD2,NA,TRBV7-2,CASSLEAGGQETQYF,TGTGCCAGCAGCTTAGAAGCGGGGGGGCAAGAGACCCAGTACTTC
TRBJ2-1,NA,NA,TRBV7-9,CASSSLRQVDGYRYNEQFF,TGTGCCAGCAGCTCACTGAGACAGGTTGATGGATACCGATACAATGAGCAGTTCTTC
TRBJ1-1,NA,NA,TRBV27,CASSYTVNTEAFF,TGTGCCAGCAGTTATACGGTGAACACTGAAGCTTTCTTT
TRBJ2-1,NA,NA,TRBV7-8,CASSSPVLRGSYNEQFF,TGTGCCAGCAGCTCCCCCGTTCTCAGGGGATCCTACAATGAGCAGTTCTTC
TRBJ2-3,NA,NA,TRBV15,CATSADRTSTDTQYF,TGTGCCACCAGCGCCGACAGGACTAGCACAGATACGCAGTATTTT
TRBJ1-5,NA,once,TRBV2,CASSYGQIARAQPQHF,TGTGCCAGCAGCTACGGACAGATTGCCAGGGCTCAGCCCCAGCATTTT
TRBJ2-5,TRBD2,NA,TRBV5-1,CASSAKLAGGETQYF,TGCGCCAGCAGCGCAAAGTTAGCGGGGGGAGAGACCCAGTACTTC
TRBJ2-4,NA,NA,TRBV7-9,CSSSGRQENIQYF,TGTTCCAGCAGCGGCCGACAGGAAAACATTCAGTACTTC
TRBJ2-3,NA,NA,TRBV6-1,CASSEPSLTDTQYF,TGTGCCAGCAGTGAACCTAGTCTCACAGATACGCAGTATTTT
TRBJ1-1,NA,NA,TRBV4-3,CASSHGAESTEAFF,TGCGCCAGCAGCCATGGGGCTGAGAGCACTGAAGCTTTCTTT
TRBJ2-3,TRBD2,NA,TRBV7-2,CASSLVAGGAPGTDTQYF,TGTGCCAGCAGCTTAGTAGCGGGGGGAGCCCCGGGCACAGATACGCAGTATTTT
TRBJ1-1,TRBD1,NA,TRBV7-6,CASSQETGLAEAFF,TGTGCCAGCAGCCAAGAGACAGGGCTGGCGGAAGCTTTCTTT
TRBJ1-4,NA,NA,TRBV19,CASSTYRQNEKLFF,TGTGCCAGTAGTACATACAGGCAAAATGAAAAACTGTTTTTT
TRBJ2-7,TRBD1,NA,TRBV2,CASSVGTGGHYEQYF,TGTGCCAGCAGTGTTGGGACAGGGGGCCACTACGAGCAGTACTTC
TRBJ1-1,TRBD1,NA,TRBV15,CATNLDRGYNTEAFF,TGTGCCACCAACCTGGACAGGGGGTACAACACTGAAGCTTTCTTT
TRBJ1-4,TRBD1,NA,TRBV30,CAWSLRQGNEKLFF,TGTGCCTGGAGTTTAAGACAGGGTAATGAAAAACTGTTTTTT
TRBJ2-1,TRBD2,NA,TRBV7-3,CASSLSGANNEQFF,TGTGCCAGCAGCTTGAGCGGGGCAAACAATGAGCAGTTCTTC
TRBJ1-1,NA,once,TRBV7-2,CASSLALRYTEAFF,TGTGCCAGCAGCTTAGCGTTGAGGTATACTGAAGCTTTCTTT
TRBJ2-6,NA,few,TRBV4-1,CASSQPQGNVGANVLTF,TGCGCCAGCAGCCAACCCCAGGGGAACGTCGGGGCCAACGTCCTGACTTTC
TRBJ1-2,NA,NA,TRBV7-9,CASSLELVGGFSGYTF,TGTGCCAGCAGCTTAGAGCTTGTAGGGGGTTTCTCTGGCTACACCTTC
TRBJ1-6,NA,NA,TRBV6-4,CASSEGQGGSPLHF,TGTGCCAGCAGTGAAGGGCAGGGAGGTTCACCCCTCCACTTT